A single sample is the source of the 30 T cell receptor beta chains below, sequenced in a study of cytomegalovirus exposure and HLA in healthy donors. PCR employed 60 Vbeta and 13 Jbeta primers. Assay used: immunoSEQ multiplex PCR; TCRdb lists only in-frame clones, some missing. This table has 160,000 or so clones, around 78% appearing once. Sequencing was done on a sample of PBMCs. The receptors here all came from a woman aged 40 to 50 in good health and CMV-seronegative.

This chain uses TRBV30 with TRBJ2-7, with 13 bases identical to TRBD2. The CDR3 is 12 amino acids. The V segment lost 5 bases and the J segment 5 bases; nucleotides outside the gene matches: 0. Germline assignment: CDR1 GTSNPN and CDR2 SVGIG (reference sequence). CDR3: CAWGTSGNEQYF. The CDR3 region has the DNA TGTGCCTGGGGGACTAGCGGGAACGAGCAGTACTTC.

V usage is TRBV7-9 and J usage is TRBJ2-7, with 8 bases fitting TRBD2. CDR1 is SEHNR and CDR2 is FQNEAQ in the germline V gene (reference sequence). After removal of 1 base from V and 5 bases from J, the junction contained 4 bases not matched to a gene. The CDR3 has 14 residues. The CDR3 is CASSLDGAGDEQYF. The CDR3 DNA is TGTGCCAGCAGCTTAGACGGAGCGGGAGACGAGCAGTACTTC. The whole variable domain, filled in from reference TRBV7-9 and TRBJ2-7, reads DTGVSQNPRHKITKRGQNVTFRCDPISEHNRLYWYRQTLGQGPEFLTYFQNEAQLEKSRLLSDRFSAERPKGSFSTLEIQRTEQGDSAMYLCASSLDGAGDEQYFGPGTRLTVT.

The chain links TRBV7-3 to TRBJ2-1, with 8 bases that match TRBD1. CDR3 length: 16 amino acids. J lost 5 bases, V lost 0 bases, and 6 bases had no gene match. Germline V CDR1 and CDR2: SGHTA, FQGTGA. The CDR3 nucleotides are TGTGCCAGCAGCTTAACCCCCAGGGGGCGCAACAATGAGCAGTTCTTC. It is translated as CASSLTPRGRNNEQFF.

CDR3 sequence: CAITGGTSGPSTDTQYF. CDR3 sequence (DNA): TGTGCCATCACCGGGGGGACTAGCGGACCTAGCACAGATACGCAGTATTTT. The genes are TRBV10-3 and TRBJ2-3, with 11 bases fitting TRBD2. V shed 7 bases, J shed 0 bases, and the junction held 9 bases outside the gene matches. This CDR3 region has 17 residues. The germline V gene has CDR1 ENHRY and CDR2 SYGVKD.

This clone was seen a single time. The genes are TRBV2 and TRBJ2-3; 10 bases match TRBD2. The CDR3 is made up of 15 amino acids. CDR1 SNHLY and CDR2 FYNNEI come from the germline V gene. V shed 2 bases and J 2 bases; nucleotides not matched to a gene: 1. CDR3 residues: CASSESGRATDTQYF. The CDR3 DNA follows: TGTGCCAGCAGTGAAAGCGGGAGGGCCACAGATACGCAGTATTTT.

V usage is TRBV9 and J usage is TRBJ1-2, with unresolved D. CDR3 length equals 13 residues. Trimming took off 0 bases at V and 8 bases at J, with 11 bases between the two ends. Germline V gene sequence: CDR1 SGDLS, CDR2 YYNGEE. Here the CDR3 reads CASSVGGSGGYTF. DNA for the CDR3: TGTGCCAGCAGCGTAGGAGGGAGCGGCGGCTACACCTTC. Based on the CDR3 plus reference TRBV9 and TRBJ1-2, the full variable domain is DSGVTQTPKHLITATGQRVTLRCSPRSGDLSVYWYQQSLDQGLQFLIQYYNGEERAKGNILERFSAQQFPDLHSELNLSSLELGDSALYFCASSVGGSGGYTFGSGTRLTVV.

J is TRBJ2-7 and V is TRBV2; 9 bases match TRBD2. The length of the CDR3 is 15 residues. Losses at the gene ends were 2 bases for V and 4 bases for J; bases not matched to a gene: 6. CDR1 and CDR2 (germline): SNHLY, FYNNEI. CDR3 nucleotide sequence: TGTGCCAGCAGTGAAAGGTCTACTAGCGGGTACGAGCAGTACTTC. The encoded protein is CASSERSTSGYEQYF. The whole variable domain, remainder taken from reference TRBV2 and TRBJ2-7, is EPEVTQTPSHQVTQMGQEVILRCVPISNHLYFYWYRQILGQKVEFLVSFYNNEISEKSEIFDDQFSVERPDGSNFTLKIRSTKLEDSAMYFCASSERSTSGYEQYFGPGTRLTVT.

The chain recombines TRBV11-2 with TRBJ2-2, with TRBD1 matching over 7 bases. CDR1 SGHAT and CDR2 FQNNGV come from the germline V gene. The J segment lost 3 bases and the V segment lost 5 bases, leaving 6 bases of the junction unmatched. This CDR3 spans 15 amino acids. CDR3 bases: TGTGCCAGCAGCGACCGGGACAGAGACACCGGGGAGCTGTTTTTT. It encodes CASSDRDRDTGELFF. Supplemented by reference TRBV11-2 and TRBJ2-2, the full variable domain reads EAGVAQSPRYKIIEKRQSVAFWCNPISGHATLYWYQQILGQGPKLLIQFQNNGVVDDSQLPKDRFSAERLKGVDSTLKIQPAKLEDSAVYLCASSDRDRDTGELFFGEGSRLTVL.

This clone turned up a few times. The V and J genes are TRBV10-3 and TRBJ1-1, with 9 bases that match TRBD1. Germline V gives CDR1 ENHRY, CDR2 SYGVKD. The CDR3 has 13 amino acids. The junction had 1 base not matched to a gene; V was cut back by 7 bases and J by 1 base. In DNA form, the CDR3 reads TGTGCCATCAAGGGACAGGGGAACACTGAAGCTTTCTTT. This sequence encodes CAIKGQGNTEAFF.

V is TRBV28 and J is TRBJ1-4; 7 nucleotides match TRBD1. The germline V gene encodes CDR1 MDHEN and CDR2 SYDVKM. CDR3 length: 14 amino acids. V was clipped by 7 bases and J by 7 bases; unmatched bases: 9. The CDR3 DNA is TGTGCCAGCATCCCGACAGGGTGGGGTGAAAAACTGTTTTTT. Residues: CASIPTGWGEKLFF.

CDR3 region: CASNERVNTDTQYF. The CDR3 nucleotides are TGTGCCAGTAACGAGCGGGTGAACACAGATACGCAGTATTTT. V gene TRBV19 combines with J gene TRBJ2-3; perhaps TRBD2 as D (6 bases). Germline V gene lookup returns CDR1 LNHDA and CDR2 SQIVND (reference sequence). This CDR3 comprises 14 residues. Between the trimmed V and J ends, which lost 7 bases and 2 bases, there was a span of 13 bases.

The V gene is TRBV9, the J gene TRBJ1-4, with D hard to call. The CDR3 consists of 11 residues. Trimming stripped 6 bases from V and 8 bases from J, with 8 bases between. Germline V gene lookup returns CDR1 SGDLS and CDR2 YYNGEE. This CDR3 is CASKSGEKLFF. CDR3 in DNA: TGTGCCAGCAAGAGCGGAGAAAAACTGTTTTTT.

V gene TRBV28 combines with J gene TRBJ1-2; TRBD1 matches at 9 bases. Germline V gene data show CDR1 as MDHEN and CDR2 as SYDVKM. The V and J ends lost 5 bases and 8 bases, in that order; junction bases with no gene match: 12. The CDR3 covers 15 residues. The CDR3 reads CASSARQGDIVGYTF. CDR3 coding DNA: TGTGCCAGCAGTGCCCGACAGGGGGATATAGTCGGCTACACCTTC.

The chain joins TRBV11-1 to TRBJ1-3, with 7 bases fitting TRBD1. V lost 5 bases, J lost 0 bases, and 7 bases stayed unmatched. The CDR3 totals 16 residues. The germline V gene has CDR1 SGHAT and CDR2 FQDESV (reference sequence). DNA of the CDR3: TGTGCCAGCAGCCTACCCGGGACAGTCTCTGGAAACACCATATATTTT. It codes for CASSLPGTVSGNTIYF.

The chain carries TRBV28 and TRBJ1-1; 9 nucleotides agree with TRBD1. This CDR3 spans 15 amino acids. Trimming at V came to 7 bases and at J to 3 bases, leaving 9 bases not matched to a gene. Germline values: CDR1 MDHEN, CDR2 SYDVKM. For the CDR3, the DNA is TGTGCCAGCACTAAACCCGGGACAGGGCACACTGAAGCTTTCTTT. Encoded protein: CASTKPGTGHTEAFF.

V is TRBV7-8 and J is TRBJ2-7; 7 positions agree with TRBD2. The CDR3 consists of 19 residues. V gave up 5 bases and J gave up 12 bases; unmatched junction bases: 31. CDR1 SGHVS and CDR2 FQNEAQ come from the germline V gene. CDR3 in amino acids: CASSPAYSTLRDVGGEGYF. The CDR3 coding sequence is TGTGCCAGCAGCCCTGCGTACTCTACGTTGAGAGACGTTGGGGGGGAGGGGTACTTC.

The chain joins TRBV28 to TRBJ1-1; D uncertain. Germline assignment: CDR1 MDHEN and CDR2 SYDVKM. Trimming cost V 8 bases and J 1 base, with 11 bases left between them. This CDR3 comprises 13 residues. For the CDR3, the DNA is TGTGCCAGCGGTTCACACCAGAACACTGAAGCTTTCTTT. This encodes CASGSHQNTEAFF. Variable domain in full (rest from reference TRBV28 and TRBJ1-1): DVKVTQSSRYLVKRTGEKVFLECVQDMDHENMFWYRQDPGLGLRLIYFSYDVKMKEKGDIPEGYSVSREKKERFSLILESASTNQTSMYLCASGSHQNTEAFFGQGTRLTVV.

The rearrangement joins TRBV5-1 to TRBJ2-7; 7 positions agree with TRBD2. V lost 3 bases, J lost 6 bases, and 6 bases stayed unmatched. CDR1 is SGHRS and CDR2 is YFSETQ in the germline V gene. The CDR3 totals 13 residues. CDR3 sequence reads: CASSSAGEVEQYF. The CDR3 DNA reads TGCGCCAGCAGCTCGGCGGGAGAAGTCGAGCAGTACTTC.

The chain couples TRBV11-2 to TRBJ2-2; D is ambiguous. In germline, CDR1 is SGHAT, CDR2 FQNNGV. V was trimmed by 1 base and J by 4 bases, leaving 10 bases between them. The CDR3 is made up of 15 amino acids. DNA of the CDR3: TGTGCCAGCAGCTTAGGGCCGTCTCCCACCGGGGAGCTGTTTTTT. This gives the protein CASSLGPSPTGELFF.

The rearrangement joins TRBV6-5 to TRBJ1-2, with 7 bases identical to TRBD1. With 8 bases clipped from V and 7 bases from J, the junction kept 13 bases outside the gene matches. The germline V gene encodes CDR1 MNHEY and CDR2 SVGAGI. The CDR3 length is 14 residues. CDR3 sequence (DNA): TGTGCCAGCCTCCCCGAAGAGGGGGCGCGTGGCTACACCTTC. It yields the protein CASLPEEGARGYTF.

This clone was counted a few times. This chain links TRBV6-1 with TRBJ1-1; no definite D call. The V gene's germline CDR1 is MNHNS and CDR2 SASEGT. There are 16 residues in the CDR3. The V and J ends lost 3 bases and 12 bases respectively, with 26 bases between them. CDR3 loop: CASSDRTVPRTRGTFF. CDR3 in DNA: TGTGCCAGCAGTGATAGGACCGTTCCCCGGACTCGTGGGACTTTCTTT.

The gene calls are TRBV10-2 and TRBJ2-1; 9 bases are shared with TRBD2. Trimming took 3 bases from V and 9 from J; bases not matched to a gene: 12. CDR3 length: 16 amino acids. Germline CDR1 and CDR2: WSHSY and SAAADI. CDR3 loop: CASSDLGGSGSTEQFF. Written as DNA, the CDR3 is TGCGCCAGCAGTGATCTGGGGGGTAGCGGGAGTACTGAGCAGTTCTTC.

The chain has TRBV19 and TRBJ1-5; 10 bases align to TRBD1. The V gene end was trimmed by 4 bases and the J gene end by 8 bases; junction bases not matched to a gene: 8. The CDR3 loop spans 15 amino acids. Per the germline V gene, CDR1 is LNHDA and CDR2 is SQIVND (reference sequence). The CDR3 loop reads CASSKGDRGAEPQHF. The CDR3 DNA is TGTGCCAGTAGTAAAGGGGACAGGGGCGCGGAGCCCCAGCATTTT.

CDR3 sequence: CASSEGAQNIQYF. The CDR3 DNA reads as TGTGCCAGCAGTGAAGGGGCTCAAAACATTCAGTACTTC. The genes are TRBV6-1 and TRBJ2-4, with D unresolved. V lost 1 base and J 5 bases, leaving 6 bases between the germline ends. Germline V lookup: CDR1 MNHNS, CDR2 SASEGT. This CDR3 region has 13 residues.

J is TRBJ1-2 and V is TRBV6-1; D unresolved. Trimming left V 2 bases short and J 8 bases short, with 12 bases between. The germline CDR1 and CDR2 sequences are MNHNS and SASEGT. This CDR3 region has 13 residues. CDR3 sequence reads: CASSERLYGGYTF. The CDR3 nucleotides read TGTGCCAGCAGTGAAAGACTCTATGGGGGCTACACCTTC.

The chain is built from TRBV6-1 and TRBJ1-1, with 10 bases aligning to TRBD1. Unmatched junction bases numbered 2, after V lost 6 bases and J lost 4 bases. The CDR3 loop spans 13 amino acids. CDR1 MNHNS and CDR2 SASEGT come from the germline V gene. In DNA form, the CDR3 reads TGTGCCAGCAGGACAGGGGGCGGCACTGAAGCTTTCTTT. Translation: CASRTGGGTEAFF.

This clone appeared once. The rearrangement links TRBV5-1 to TRBJ2-2; TRBD1 agrees at 10 bases. The CDR3 sequence is 16 residues long. The ends lost 2 bases at V and 6 bases at J; junction bases unmatched: 7. Germline assignment: CDR1 SGHRS and CDR2 YFSETQ. The CDR3 DNA follows: TGCGCCAGCAGCTTATCCGGGACAGGGGCCGCCGGGGAGCTGTTTTTT. The encoded protein is CASSLSGTGAAGELFF.

The gene calls are TRBV6-5 and TRBJ2-7; 9 bases are shared with TRBD1. V dropped 7 bases and J dropped 4; count of bases not matched to a gene: 8. Germline V lookup: CDR1 MNHEY, CDR2 SVGAGI. This CDR3 spans 14 amino acids. CDR3 loop: CASTSGTGFYEQYF. The CDR3 bases are TGTGCCAGCACGTCCGGGACAGGGTTTTACGAGCAGTACTTC.

The chain combines TRBV19 with TRBJ2-7; the D is unclear. Germline loops: CDR1 LNHDA, CDR2 SQIVND (reference sequence). This CDR3 is built from 12 residues. Trimming left V 1 base short and J 10 bases short, with 11 bases between. CDR3 loop: CASSIGTTSQYF. Written as DNA, the CDR3 is TGTGCCAGTAGTATAGGTACGACATCCCAGTACTTC. Full variable domain (outside the CDR3, taken from reference TRBV19 and TRBJ2-7): DGGITQSPKYLFRKEGQNVTLSCEQNLNHDAMYWYRQDPGQGLRLIYYSQIVNDFQKGDIAEGYSVSREKKESFPLTVTSAQKNPTAFYLCASSIGTTSQYFGPGTRLTVT.

The V gene is TRBV5-1, the J gene TRBJ2-3; 10 bases agree with TRBD2. Germline values: CDR1 SGHRS, CDR2 YFSETQ. V lost 4 bases to trimming and J lost 1 base; unmatched junction nucleotides: 3. CDR3 length equals 15 residues. Written as DNA, the CDR3 is TGCGCCAGCAGCCTAGCGGGAGCCGGCACAGATACGCAGTATTTT. Residues: CASSLAGAGTDTQYF.